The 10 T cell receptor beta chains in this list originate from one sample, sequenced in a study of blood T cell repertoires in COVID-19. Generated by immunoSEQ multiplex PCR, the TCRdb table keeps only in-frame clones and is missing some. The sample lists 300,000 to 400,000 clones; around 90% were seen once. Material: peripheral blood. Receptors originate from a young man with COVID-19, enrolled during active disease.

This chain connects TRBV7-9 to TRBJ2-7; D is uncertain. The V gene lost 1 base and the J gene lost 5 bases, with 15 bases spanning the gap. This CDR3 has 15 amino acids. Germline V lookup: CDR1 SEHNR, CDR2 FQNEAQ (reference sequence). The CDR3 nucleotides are TGTGCCAGCAGCTTAGGATACGCGGTGTACAACGAGCAGTACTTC. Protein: CASSLGYAVYNEQYF.

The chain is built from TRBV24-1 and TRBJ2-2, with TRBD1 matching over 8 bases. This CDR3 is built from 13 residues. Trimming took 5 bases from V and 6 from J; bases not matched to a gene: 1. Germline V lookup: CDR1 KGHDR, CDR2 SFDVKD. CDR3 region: CATSGQGSGELFF. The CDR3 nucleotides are TGTGCCACCAGTGGACAGGGGTCCGGGGAGCTGTTTTTT.

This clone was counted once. CDR3 nucleotides: TGTGCCAGCAGCTCGAGACAAGTCACAGATACGCAGTATTTT. Translation: CASSSRQVTDTQYF. This chain connects TRBV7-2 to TRBJ2-3, with no clear D. Germline V CDR1 and CDR2: SGHTA, FQGNSA. The CDR3 runs 14 residues. Trimming removed 4 bases from V and 2 bases from J, with 10 bases in between.

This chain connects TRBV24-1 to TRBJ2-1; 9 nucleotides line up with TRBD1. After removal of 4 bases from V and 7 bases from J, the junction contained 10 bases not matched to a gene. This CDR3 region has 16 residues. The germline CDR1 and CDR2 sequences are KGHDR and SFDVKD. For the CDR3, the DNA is TGTGCCACCAGTGACCCCGGGACAGGGCATCCGAATGAGCAGTTCTTC. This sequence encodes CATSDPGTGHPNEQFF.

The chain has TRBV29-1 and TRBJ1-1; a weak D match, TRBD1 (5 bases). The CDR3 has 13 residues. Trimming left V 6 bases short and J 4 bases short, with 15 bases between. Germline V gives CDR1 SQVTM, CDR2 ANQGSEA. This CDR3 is CSVEFSTGTEAFF. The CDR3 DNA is TGCAGCGTCGAGTTCTCAACAGGCACTGAAGCTTTCTTT.

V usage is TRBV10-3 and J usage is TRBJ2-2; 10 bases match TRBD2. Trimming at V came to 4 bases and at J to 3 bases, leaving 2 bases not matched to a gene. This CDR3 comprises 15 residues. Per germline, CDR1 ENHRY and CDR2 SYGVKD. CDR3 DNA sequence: TGTGCCATCAGTGGCAGCGGGAGGGACACCGGGGAGCTGTTTTTT. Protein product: CAISGSGRDTGELFF.

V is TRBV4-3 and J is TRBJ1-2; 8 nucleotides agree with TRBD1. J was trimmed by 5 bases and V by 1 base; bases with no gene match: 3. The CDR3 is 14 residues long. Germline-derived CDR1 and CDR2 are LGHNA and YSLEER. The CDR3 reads CASSQARTGYGYTF. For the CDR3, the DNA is TGCGCCAGCAGCCAAGCGAGGACAGGGTATGGCTACACCTTC.

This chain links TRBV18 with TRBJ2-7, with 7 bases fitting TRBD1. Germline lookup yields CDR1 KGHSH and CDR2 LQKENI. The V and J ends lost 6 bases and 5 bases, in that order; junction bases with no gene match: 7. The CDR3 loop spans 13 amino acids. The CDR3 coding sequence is TGTGCCAGCTCTCAACGGGACAGTGACGAGCAGTACTTC. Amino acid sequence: CASSQRDSDEQYF. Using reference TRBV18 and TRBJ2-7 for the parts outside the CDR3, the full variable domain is NAGVMQNPRHLVRRRGQEARLRCSPMKGHSHVYWYRQLPEEGLKFMVYLQKENIIDESGMPKERFSAEFPKEGPSILRIQQVVRGDSAAYFCASSQRDSDEQYFGPGTRLTVT.

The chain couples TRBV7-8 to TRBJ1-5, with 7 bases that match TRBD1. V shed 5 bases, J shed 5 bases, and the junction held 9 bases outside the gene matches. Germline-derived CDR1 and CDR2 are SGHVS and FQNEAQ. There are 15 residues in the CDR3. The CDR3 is CASSPSRDRYQPQHF. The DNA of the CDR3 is TGTGCCAGCAGCCCAAGTCGGGACAGATATCAGCCCCAGCATTTT.

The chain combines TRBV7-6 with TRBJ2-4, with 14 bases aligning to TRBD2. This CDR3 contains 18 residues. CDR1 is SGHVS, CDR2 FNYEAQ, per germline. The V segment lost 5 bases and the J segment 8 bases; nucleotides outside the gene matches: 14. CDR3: CASSARLAGGPTRYIQYF. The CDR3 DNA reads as TGTGCCAGCAGCGCCCGACTAGCGGGAGGGCCGACTAGGTACATTCAGTACTTC.